The rows below give T cell receptor beta chains drawn from one sample of a study of control samples from healthy donors and cancer patients. Clones were read by immunoSEQ multiplex PCR, and TCRdb kept only the in-frame ones, dropping some. In the table there are about 48,000 clones, 93% of which are singletons. Sequencing was performed on PBMCs. The origin of the receptors is a woman aged 45-60 years with head and neck cancer. CDR3s include the opening cysteine and the closing phenylalanine or tryptophan. D genes are given only for firm matches. Size is stated for part of the rows, as once, few or many counts, or as a class when the clone is expanded.

clone size | D gene | J gene | V gene | CDR3 protein | CDR3 DNA
NA | TRBD1 | TRBJ1-1 | TRBV5-1 | CASSLGQGATEAFF | TGCGCCAGCAGCTTGGGACAGGGGGCCACTGAAGCTTTCTTT
few | NA | TRBJ1-2 | TRBV12-3/TRBV12-4 | CASSLVRGDGYTF | TGTGCCAGCAGTTTGGTCAGGGGCGATGGCTACACCTTC
NA | NA | TRBJ2-5 | TRBV24-1 | CATSDSSPGAFGETQYF | TGTGCCACCAGTGATTCTTCTCCGGGGGCTTTCGGAGAGACCCAGTACTTC
NA | NA | TRBJ2-1 | TRBV2 | CASSETPLGNEQFF | TGTGCCAGCAGTGAAACGCCTCTAGGAAATGAGCAGTTCTTC
NA | TRBD1 | TRBJ2-3 | TRBV5-1 | CASSIGQGWTDTQYF | TGCGCCAGCAGCATCGGACAGGGGTGGACAGATACGCAGTATTTT
NA | TRBD1 | TRBJ1-6 | TRBV18 | CASSPGTGHNSPLHF | TGTGCCAGCTCACCAGGGACAGGGCACAATTCACCCCTCCACTTT
NA | NA | TRBJ1-1 | TRBV28 | CASSYLAEGRANTEAFF | TGTGCCAGCAGTTATTTGGCCGAGGGCAGGGCGAACACTGAAGCTTTCTTT
NA | NA | TRBJ1-2 | TRBV27 | CASSLIGGDGYTF | TGTGCCAGCAGTTTAATTGGCGGGGATGGCTACACCTTC
once | TRBD1 | TRBJ2-1 | TRBV28 | CASSFGQGAQEQFF | TGTGCCAGCAGTTTCGGTCAGGGGGCGCAGGAGCAGTTCTTC
NA | TRBD1 | TRBJ1-2 | TRBV6-2/TRBV6-3 | CASSYSPGQGAYGYTF | TGTGCCAGCAGTTACTCACCGGGACAGGGGGCCTATGGCTACACCTTC
NA | TRBD1 | TRBJ1-2 | TRBV6-6 | CASSYTGDNYGYTF | TGTGCCAGCAGTTATACAGGGGACAACTATGGCTACACCTTC
once | NA | TRBJ2-6 | TRBV2 | CASSGQRLSGANVLTF | TGTGCCAGCAGTGGTCAACGATTATCTGGGGCCAACGTCCTGACTTTC
NA | NA | TRBJ2-3 | TRBV11-2 | CASSGADRYTDTQYF | TGTGCCAGCAGTGGAGCTGACAGGTACACAGATACGCAGTATTTT
NA | NA | TRBJ1-6 | TRBV30 | CAWSVSGSNSPLHF | TGTGCCTGGAGTGTGTCGGGATCAAATTCACCCCTCCACTTT
once | NA | TRBJ2-3 | TRBV28 | CASRVGIISTDTQYF | TGTGCCAGCAGGGTGGGGATTATCTCAACAGATACGCAGTATTTT
NA | NA | TRBJ1-2 | TRBV10-3 | CAISEVARDLNGYTF | TGTGCCATCAGTGAAGTTGCCAGGGACTTGAATGGCTACACCTTC
NA | NA | TRBJ1-1 | TRBV6-2/TRBV6-3 | CASSVGGLRVASEAFF | TGTGCCAGCAGTGTAGGGGGATTGAGGGTCGCTTCTGAAGCTTTCTTT
few | TRBD2 | TRBJ2-3 | TRBV10-3 | CAISESGRGGHTQYF | TGTGCCATCAGTGAGTCTGGTAGGGGAGGGCACACGCAGTATTTT
NA | TRBD1 | TRBJ1-4 | TRBV28 | CASIGPGTGGPTNEKLFF | TGTGCCAGCATCGGACCCGGGACAGGGGGACCAACTAATGAAAAACTGTTTTTT
NA | NA | TRBJ1-2 | TRBV27 | CASSLRSSQPKNYGYTF | TGTGCCAGCAGTTTACGGAGTAGTCAGCCGAAAAACTATGGCTACACCTTC
NA | NA | TRBJ1-2 | TRBV4-3 | CASSPEQGGGYGYTF | TGCGCCAGCAGCCCTGAACAGGGAGGGGGTTATGGCTACACCTTC
once | NA | TRBJ2-7 | TRBV27 | CASSFRGRPEQYF | TGTGCCAGCAGTTTTAGAGGGAGACCCGAGCAGTACTTC
NA | NA | TRBJ1-1 | TRBV4-1 | CASSARPRGLNTEAFF | TGCGCCAGCAGCGCAAGGCCACGGGGGCTGAACACTGAAGCTTTCTTT
NA | NA | TRBJ2-1 | TRBV6-1 | CASSDRGGTHNEQFF | TGTGCCAGCAGTGACAGGGGCGGGACCCACAATGAGCAGTTCTTC
NA | NA | TRBJ1-5 | TRBV29-1 | CSVHIPSNQPQHF | TGCAGCGTACACATCCCCAGCAATCAGCCCCAGCATTTT
once | NA | TRBJ1-1 | TRBV2 | CASPQGTEAFF | TGTGCCAGCCCACAGGGCACTGAAGCTTTCTTT
NA | NA | TRBJ1-5 | TRBV6-5 | CASSRGQFNQPQHF | TGTGCCAGCAGTAGAGGACAGTTCAATCAGCCCCAGCATTTT
NA | TRBD1 | TRBJ1-5 | TRBV7-9 | CASSSTTGGENQPQHF | TGTGCCAGCAGCTCAACGACAGGGGGCGAGAATCAGCCCCAGCATTTT
NA | TRBD2 | TRBJ2-5 | TRBV24-1 | CATSDYASGRETQYF | TGTGCCACCAGTGATTATGCTAGCGGGAGGGAGACCCAGTACTTC
NA | NA | TRBJ1-2 | TRBV30 | CAWSVTGYGYTF | TGTGCCTGGAGTGTTACCGGCTATGGCTACACCTTC
NA | TRBD1 | TRBJ2-2 | TRBV29-1 | CSVRTGGETGELFF | TGCAGCGTTCGTACAGGGGGCGAGACCGGGGAGCTGTTTTTT
NA | NA | TRBJ2-7 | TRBV2 | CATFKREQYF | TGTGCCACCTTCAAAAGAGAGCAGTACTTC
NA | TRBD1 | TRBJ1-3 | TRBV5-1 | CASSTQTGGNTIYF | TGCGCCAGCAGCACTCAGACAGGGGGAAACACCATATATTTT
NA | NA | TRBJ1-5 | TRBV7-2 | CASSLVGGANQPQHF | TGTGCCAGCAGCTTGGTTGGGGGCGCAAATCAGCCCCAGCATTTT
few | TRBD2 | TRBJ2-1 | TRBV3-1/TRBV3-2 | CASSQVFRTRGINEQFF | TGTGCCAGCAGCCAAGTGTTCAGGACTAGGGGAATCAATGAGCAGTTCTTC
NA | NA | TRBJ2-5 | TRBV6-5 | CASMIRVPRSQYF | TGTGCCAGCATGATTCGGGTCCCTCGGTCCCAGTACTTC
NA | NA | TRBJ2-7 | TRBV28 | CASTGWTGSYEQYF | TGTGCCAGCACAGGTTGGACGGGCTCCTACGAGCAGTACTTC
NA | TRBD1 | TRBJ1-4 | TRBV27 | CASSSRQGRLDEKLFF | TGTGCCAGCAGTTCCCGACAGGGCCGGCTGGATGAAAAACTGTTTTTT
NA | NA | TRBJ1-1 | TRBV2 | CASSEGTFAEAFF | TGTGCCAGCAGTGAGGGGACGTTCGCTGAAGCTTTCTTT
NA | TRBD2 | TRBJ2-3 | TRBV9 | CASSPPGGGPDTQYF | TGTGCCAGCAGCCCGCCTGGCGGGGGACCGGATACGCAGTATTTT
NA | TRBD1 | TRBJ1-5 | TRBV19 | CASTPGTGLGQPQHF | TGTGCCAGTACCCCCGGGACAGGGCTGGGTCAGCCCCAGCATTTT
NA | TRBD2 | TRBJ2-6 | TRBV30 | CAWSRGAGANVLTF | TGTGCCTGGAGTCGGGGGGCTGGGGCCAACGTCCTGACTTTC
NA | TRBD2 | TRBJ2-1 | TRBV30 | CAWSELAGSYNEQFF | TGTGCCTGGAGCGAACTAGCGGGGTCCTACAATGAGCAGTTCTTC
NA | NA | TRBJ1-1 | TRBV29-1 | CSASNIGTEAFF | TGCAGCGCCTCAAACATCGGCACTGAAGCTTTCTTT
NA | NA | TRBJ1-2 | TRBV11-2 | CASSFGDDLGNGYTF | TGTGCCAGCAGCTTTGGAGACGACCTGGGGAATGGCTACACCTTC
NA | TRBD2 | TRBJ2-1 | TRBV11-3 | CASSLVGLAGEREQFF | TGTGCCAGCAGCTTAGTCGGACTAGCGGGAGAACGGGAGCAGTTCTTC
NA | TRBD1 | TRBJ2-3 | TRBV5-1 | CATSRTGSTDTQYF | TGCGCCACCTCAAGGACAGGTAGCACAGATACGCAGTATTTT
NA | TRBD1 | TRBJ1-5 | TRBV12-3/TRBV12-4 | CASSLGDSPFHF | TGTGCCAGCAGTTTAGGGGACAGCCCTTTCCATTTT
NA | NA | TRBJ2-7 | TRBV5-1 | CASSLNQGGYEQYF | TGCGCCAGCAGCTTGAATCAGGGGGGCTACGAGCAGTACTTC